One and the same sample provided the 23 T cell receptor beta chains below, sequenced in a study of Ad26.COV2.S vaccination and SARS-CoV-2 variants. Generated by immunoSEQ multiplex PCR, the TCRdb table keeps only in-frame clones and is missing some. The repertoire holds approximately 400,000 clones, with about four fifths as singletons. Treatment specified: approximately 18 received Ad26.COV2.S at low or high dose, single or two shots; about 5 received placebo; per-sample allocation not given. Sampling happened 63 days after the first vaccine or placebo injection. Sample: peripheral blood, taken in a trial of Ad26.COV2.S vaccine versus placebo. The receptors stem from a person between 18 and 60 years old who received the Ad26.COV2.S COVID-19 vaccine or a placebo.

This clone was found once. The chain is built from TRBV5-4 and TRBJ2-7, with TRBD2 matching over 9 bases. The ends lost 2 bases at V and 2 bases at J; junction bases unmatched: 2. The CDR3 has 14 residues. Germline V gene data show CDR1 as SGHNT and CDR2 as YYREEE (reference sequence). The CDR3 sequence is CASSLGLATYEQYF. In DNA form, the CDR3 reads TGTGCCAGCAGCTTAGGACTAGCGACCTACGAGCAGTACTTC.

CDR3 sequence reads: CAATRGIKNIQYF. CDR3 DNA sequence: TGTGCCGCCACGAGAGGGATCAAAAACATTCAGTACTTC. J is TRBJ2-4 and V is TRBV2; possibly TRBD2 for D (5 bases). Trimming removed 11 bases from V and 3 bases from J, with 14 bases in between. The length of the CDR3 is 13 residues. Germline loops: CDR1 SNHLY, CDR2 FYNNEI.

The chain has TRBV7-9 and TRBJ2-1, with 8 bases matching TRBD2. The germline V gene has CDR1 SEHNR and CDR2 FQNEAQ (reference sequence). J was trimmed by 9 bases and V by 5 bases; bases with no gene match: 15. CDR3 length: 16 residues. In DNA form, the CDR3 reads TGTGCCAGCAGCCGTATATTACTAGCGGTGAGAGGTGAGCAGTTCTTC. Residues: CASSRILLAVRGEQFF.

The V gene is TRBV2, the J gene TRBJ2-5; tentatively, D is TRBD2 (5 bases). With 4 bases removed from V and 4 bases from J, the gap between germline ends came to 16 bases. CDR3 length: 15 residues. The V gene's germline CDR1 is SNHLY and CDR2 FYNNEI. The CDR3 loop is CASSGAGGMGETQYF. CDR3 DNA: TGTGCCAGCAGTGGGGCAGGAGGAATGGGAGAGACCCAGTACTTC.

In this sample, this clone turned up once. The V and J genes are TRBV25-1 and TRBJ2-1; TRBD1 is a possible D gene (6 bases). Trimming took 1 base from V and 12 from J, leaving 13 bases between them. CDR1 is MGHDK and CDR2 is SYGVNS in the germline V gene. This CDR3 is 13 amino acids long. CDR3 residues: CASSEWLGAGQFF. The CDR3 region has the DNA TGTGCCAGCAGTGAATGGTTGGGGGCTGGGCAGTTCTTC.

V gene TRBV5-5 combines with J gene TRBJ2-1; no clear D gene. Per the germline V gene, CDR1 is SGHKS and CDR2 is YYEKEE (reference sequence). This CDR3 region has 14 residues. Trimming stripped 1 base from V and 9 bases from J, with 14 bases between. The chain's CDR3 is CASSLQRLFGEQFF. CDR3 bases: TGTGCCAGCAGCTTGCAACGGTTATTTGGTGAGCAGTTCTTC.

The chain combines TRBV7-3 with TRBJ1-2; the match to TRBD1 covers 9 bases. The germline gives CDR1 SGHTA, CDR2 FQGTGA. The V gene end was trimmed by 5 bases and the J gene end by 10 bases; junction bases not matched to a gene: 14. The CDR3 is 15 residues long. CDR3 nucleotide sequence: TGTGCCAGCAGCCCAGGATCGGACAGGGGCAGATCCTACACCTTC. Its protein is CASSPGSDRGRSYTF.

This sequence joins TRBV19 and TRBJ1-2; D is undetermined. The CDR3 totals 15 residues. Between the trimmed V and J ends, which lost 1 base and 4 bases, there was a span of 13 bases. Per the germline V gene, CDR1 is LNHDA and CDR2 is SQIVND (reference sequence). CDR3 nucleotides: TGTGCCAGTAGTATAGGGGCCAGGCCCCGCTATGGCTACACCTTC. Translated: CASSIGARPRYGYTF. The full variable domain, rest sourced from reference TRBV19 and TRBJ1-2, is DGGITQSPKYLFRKEGQNVTLSCEQNLNHDAMYWYRQDPGQGLRLIYYSQIVNDFQKGDIAEGYSVSREKKESFPLTVTSAQKNPTAFYLCASSIGARPRYGYTFGSGTRLTVV.

The rearrangement uses TRBV3-1 (or the pseudogene TRBV3-2) and TRBJ1-1; D is unclear. The germline V gene has CDR1 LGHDT and CDR2 YNNKEL (reference sequence). The CDR3 sequence is 10 residues long. Trimming removed 4 bases from V and 10 bases from J, with 7 bases in between. CDR3 nucleotide sequence: TGTGCCAGCAGCCTCCGCGGAGCTTTCTTT. Its translation: CASSLRGAFF.

This clone was found once. The junction departs from germline at one end; a sequencing error may be responsible. The chain combines TRBV4-2 with TRBJ1-5; D unclear. Germline V CDR1 and CDR2: LGHNA, YNFKEQ. The CDR3 spans 14 residues. CDR3 nucleotides: TGTGCCAGCAGCGAAGACCAGAGAGATCAGCCCCAGCATTTT. It translates to CASSEDQRDQPQHF.

This clone was detected only a few times. The chain couples TRBV30 to TRBJ2-7; D gene ambiguous. Germline lookup yields CDR1 GTSNPN and CDR2 SVGIG (reference sequence). This CDR3 contains 13 residues. The V gene lost 0 bases and the J gene lost 0 bases, with 6 bases spanning the gap. The CDR3 is CAWSVLFSYEQYF. DNA for the CDR3: TGTGCCTGGAGTGTGCTATTCTCCTACGAGCAGTACTTC.

The CDR3 DNA is TGTGCCAGCAGCTTGAGGGACGCAGGGGGTGAAAAACTGTTTTTT. Translated, it gives CASSLRDAGGEKLFF. The chain is built from TRBV5-6 and TRBJ1-4, with TRBD1 matching 7 bases. The germline V gene encodes CDR1 SGHDT and CDR2 YYEEEE. After removal of 1 base from V and 7 bases from J, the junction contained 7 bases not matched to a gene. The CDR3 loop spans 15 amino acids.

V gene TRBV2 combines with J gene TRBJ1-5; a weak D match, TRBD1 (6 bases). The germline gives CDR1 SNHLY, CDR2 FYNNEI. The germline V and J ends were trimmed by 4 bases and 2 bases, with 6 bases remaining between them. The CDR3 extends over 13 amino acids. For the CDR3, the DNA is TGTGCCAGCAGTGGACAGGGCAATCAGCCCCAGCATTTT. Its translation is CASSGQGNQPQHF.

The chain is built from TRBV9 and TRBJ1-4; no reliable D call. V dropped 2 bases and J dropped 8 bases, with 10 bases sitting between them. Looked up from germline, CDR1 is SGDLS and CDR2 is YYNGEE. The CDR3 covers 13 residues. The CDR3 bases are TGTGCCAGCAGCGTCCCTGGAAGCGAAAAACTGTTTTTT. Protein: CASSVPGSEKLFF.

The chain uses TRBV10-3 and TRBJ1-6; D remains unclear. Trimming cost V 2 bases and J 0 bases, with 8 bases left between them. The CDR3 runs 16 residues. The V gene's germline CDR1 is ENHRY and CDR2 SYGVKD. For the CDR3, the DNA is TGTGCCATCAGTGAGGCGGAGAGCTCCTATAATTCACCCCTCCACTTT. This gives the protein CAISEAESSYNSPLHF.

The chain is built from TRBV25-1 and TRBJ2-5; D uncertain. The CDR3 consists of 11 residues. V was shortened by 3 bases and J by 4 bases, with 3 bases between the two germline ends. Germline CDR1 is MGHDK and CDR2 is SYGVNS. The CDR3 loop is CASSDGETQYF. The CDR3 bases are TGTGCCAGCAGTGATGGAGAGACCCAGTACTTC.

This chain joins TRBV6-6 and TRBJ1-1, with D possibly matching TRBD1 (5 bases). The CDR3 loop spans 15 amino acids. The germline V and J ends were trimmed by 0 bases and 5 bases, with 13 bases remaining between them. Germline V gives CDR1 MNHNY, CDR2 SVGAGI (reference sequence). The CDR3 nucleotides read TGTGCCAGCAGTTACTCGGGGACGGGAGGGACTGAAGCTTTCTTT. This translates into CASSYSGTGGTEAFF.

The chain is built from TRBV7-9 and TRBJ1-4; D gene ambiguous. CDR1 and CDR2 (germline): SEHNR, FQNEAQ (reference sequence). This CDR3 contains 16 residues. V shed 5 bases and J shed 4 bases, with 17 bases lying between them. For the CDR3, the DNA is TGTGCCAGCAGCCCCCACGTGGGGATCCTTAATGAAAAACTGTTTTTT. Amino acid sequence: CASSPHVGILNEKLFF.

V is TRBV27 and J is TRBJ1-6; the D gene is possibly TRBD1 (5 bases). The CDR3 is 18 residues long. Germline CDR1 MNHEY, CDR2 SMNVEV (reference sequence). V gave up 1 base and J gave up 7 bases, with 20 bases separating them. This CDR3 is CASSLFWRRGGDNSPLHF. In DNA, the CDR3 is TGTGCCAGCAGTTTATTCTGGAGGCGGGGGGGGGACAATTCACCCCTCCACTTT.

A word on this clone: Other DNA variants within this sample encode the same CDR3. V and J are TRBV6-1 and TRBJ2-3; D uncertain. In germline, CDR1 is MNHNS, CDR2 SASEGT. CDR3 length equals 12 residues. Deletions cut 0 bases from V and 6 bases from J, with 4 bases between. In nucleotides, the CDR3 is TGTGCCAGCAGTGAAGCAAGGGATACGCAGTATTTT. It codes for CASSEARDTQYF.

This chain connects TRBV9 to TRBJ2-1; no clear D gene. There are 14 residues in the CDR3. V was cut by 4 bases and J by 8 bases, with 16 bases left in between. Germline assignment: CDR1 SGDLS and CDR2 YYNGEE. CDR3 in amino acids: CASSPPPVLDEQFF. Here the CDR3 DNA reads TGTGCCAGCAGCCCCCCCCCTGTCCTGGATGAGCAGTTCTTC.

The chain links TRBV6-5 to TRBJ2-7; either TRBD1 or TRBD2 may supply D (5 bases each). Trimming took 2 bases from V and 0 from J, leaving 11 bases between them. CDR1 MNHEY and CDR2 SVGAGI come from the germline V gene. The CDR3 runs 15 residues. The CDR3 sequence: CASSYEWGSSYEQYF. The CDR3, as DNA: TGTGCCAGCAGTTACGAGTGGGGGAGCTCCTACGAGCAGTACTTC.

V is TRBV6-1 and J is TRBJ2-7, with D possibly TRBD1 on 7 matching bases. Deletions cut 3 bases from V and 3 bases from J, with 15 bases between. This CDR3 contains 15 residues. Per germline, CDR1 MNHNS and CDR2 SASEGT. CDR3 region: CASSDATGTFYEQYF. As DNA, the CDR3 is TGTGCCAGCAGTGATGCGACAGGGACTTTCTACGAGCAGTACTTC.